The 24 T cell receptor beta chains reported below all come from one sample, sequenced in a study of cytomegalovirus exposure and HLA in healthy donors. With 60 Vbeta and 13 Jbeta primers, the PCR was carried out. Using immunoSEQ multiplex PCR, the repertoire was profiled, and TCRdb retains in-frame clones only, with some absent. The profile shows under 150,000 clones, about four fifths of them singletons. Sequencing used PBMCs. Every receptor here comes from a male donor in good health and CMV-seronegative.

The chain has TRBV10-3 and TRBJ1-1; no clear D. Germline V CDR1 and CDR2: ENHRY, SYGVKD. CDR3 length equals 14 residues. V was cut by 2 bases and J by 2 bases, with 9 bases left in between. The CDR3 coding sequence is TGTGCCATCAGTGAGGGAAACTACAACACTGAAGCTTTCTTT. It encodes CAISEGNYNTEAFF.

The CDR3 sequence is CASSELGTAGNTIYF. CDR3 sequence (DNA): TGTGCCAGCAGTGAACTGGGGACAGCAGGAAACACCATATATTTT. The chain carries TRBV2 and TRBJ1-3, with 7 bases fitting TRBD1. The V and J ends lost 2 bases and 4 bases, in that order; junction bases with no gene match: 5. The CDR3 covers 15 residues. The germline CDR1 and CDR2 sequences are SNHLY and FYNNEI.

The chain recombines TRBV27 with TRBJ1-1; D is unclear. Trimming took off 6 bases at V and 7 bases at J, with 9 bases between the two ends. CDR3 size: 11 residues. Germline loops: CDR1 MNHEY, CDR2 SMNVEV (reference sequence). In nucleotides, the CDR3 is TGTGCCAGCAGGGGCAAGGTTGAAGCTTTCTTT. Amino acids: CASRGKVEAFF.

The V gene is TRBV5-6, the J gene TRBJ1-3, with TRBD1 matching 9 bases. This CDR3 is 15 amino acids long. The germline V gene has CDR1 SGHDT and CDR2 YYEEEE. The trim removed 0 bases at V and 4 bases at J, leaving 2 bases unmatched. The CDR3 here is CASSLAQGAGNTIYF. DNA for the CDR3: TGTGCCAGCAGCTTGGCACAGGGGGCCGGAAACACCATATATTTT.

The V and J genes are TRBV2 and TRBJ2-3; 11 bases map to TRBD2. V shed 6 bases, J shed 2 bases, and the junction held 1 base outside the gene matches. The germline CDR1 and CDR2 sequences are SNHLY and FYNNEI. There are 14 residues in the CDR3. DNA for the CDR3: TGTGCCAGCAGACTAGCGGGGGTCACAGATACGCAGTATTTT. It yields the protein CASRLAGVTDTQYF. Looking up the rest from reference TRBV2 and TRBJ2-3 gives the full variable domain: EPEVTQTPSHQVTQMGQEVILRCVPISNHLYFYWYRQILGQKVEFLVSFYNNEISEKSEIFDDQFSVERPDGSNFTLKIRSTKLEDSAMYFCASRLAGVTDTQYFGPGTRLTVL.

This clone has a handful of counts. The J gene is TRBJ2-5, the V gene TRBV6-6; D possibly corresponds to TRBD1 (6 bases). CDR3 size: 12 residues. Germline CDR1 and CDR2: MNHNY and SVGAGI (reference sequence). The V end was cut by 6 bases, the J end by 5 bases, with 10 bases between. The CDR3 coding sequence is TGTGCCAGCAGGTGGGACACCGAGACCCAGTACTTC. As protein: CASRWDTETQYF.

The rearrangement uses TRBV5-1 and TRBJ2-6; possibly TRBD1 for D (6 bases). Germline V gene lookup returns CDR1 SGHRS and CDR2 YFSETQ. CDR3 length equals 17 residues. V lost 7 bases, J lost 0 bases, and 17 bases lay in between. In DNA, the CDR3 is TGCGCCAGCGAGACCGGGACAATCTACTCTGGGGCCAACGTCCTGACTTTC. It is translated as CASETGTIYSGANVLTF.

The rearrangement uses TRBV5-4 and TRBJ2-1, with 9 bases lining up with TRBD1. There are 14 residues in the CDR3. Germline V gene sequence: CDR1 SGHNT, CDR2 YYREEE (reference sequence). Trimming removed 8 bases from V and 14 bases from J; junction bases left unmatched: 17. The CDR3 is CASRQGEPGSGEFF. The CDR3 DNA reads TGTGCCAGTAGACAGGGGGAACCGGGGTCCGGGGAGTTCTTC.

This clone was seen once. The chain joins TRBV13 to TRBJ2-7, with 9 nucleotides matching TRBD2. Germline lookup yields CDR1 PRHDT and CDR2 FYEKMQ (reference sequence). J was trimmed by 2 bases and V by 6 bases; bases with no gene match: 8. The CDR3 covers 15 residues. The CDR3 coding sequence is TGTGCCAGCAGTCGAGACAGCGGGGGGCCCTACGAGCAGTACTTC. Its protein is CASSRDSGGPYEQYF.

The rearrangement links TRBV5-1 to TRBJ2-3, with TRBD1 matching 9 bases. This CDR3 contains 14 residues. Looked up from germline, CDR1 is SGHRS and CDR2 is YFSETQ. V shed 4 bases, J shed 5 bases, and the junction held 5 bases outside the gene matches. CDR3 sequence: CASSAGTGQDTQYF. For the CDR3, the DNA is TGCGCCAGCAGCGCCGGGACAGGGCAAGATACGCAGTATTTT.

The J gene is TRBJ1-5, the V gene TRBV5-8; TRBD1 matches at 9 bases. This CDR3 contains 17 residues. V was pared by 5 bases and J by 3 bases, with 12 bases of the junction left unmatched. From germline, CDR1 is SGHTS and CDR2 YDEGEE. CDR3 sequence (DNA): TGTGCCAGCAGTTTTACAGGGGGCGGTTTCGACAATCAGCCCCAGCATTTT. Its translation is CASSFTGGGFDNQPQHF.

V is TRBV7-2 and J is TRBJ1-5; no firm D call. The CDR3 sequence is 15 residues long. Per germline, CDR1 SGHTA and CDR2 FQGNSA. Trimming took 1 base from V and 0 from J, leaving 7 bases between them. CDR3 region: CASSLDNYSNQPQHF. The CDR3 nucleotides read TGTGCCAGCAGCTTAGACAATTATAGCAATCAGCCCCAGCATTTT.

The rearrangement joins TRBV5-4 to TRBJ2-5; no clear D. V gave up 0 bases and J gave up 2 bases, with 5 bases separating them. The CDR3 runs to 13 residues. Germline lookup yields CDR1 SGHNT and CDR2 YYREEE (reference sequence). This chain's CDR3 is CASSLGTQETQYF. In nucleotides, the CDR3 is TGTGCCAGCAGCTTGGGAACTCAAGAGACCCAGTACTTC.

About this clone: This sample includes further DNA sequences coding for the same CDR3. V is TRBV6-5 and J is TRBJ1-1; TRBD1 might be the D (5 bases). This CDR3 spans 14 amino acids. With 2 bases removed from V and 1 base from J, the gap between germline ends came to 8 bases. Germline V gene lookup returns CDR1 MNHEY and CDR2 SVGAGI. Written as DNA, the CDR3 is TGTGCCAGCAGTTACGGGGGGGAGAACACTGAAGCTTTCTTT. Its protein product is CASSYGGENTEAFF.

This clone has only one observation. This CDR3 is CASSITIRTGGNQPQHF. CDR3 DNA: TGTGCCAGTAGTATAACAATTAGGACAGGGGGCAATCAGCCCCAGCATTTT. V is TRBV19 and J is TRBJ1-5; 9 bases map to TRBD1. The CDR3 runs to 17 residues. From germline, CDR1 is LNHDA and CDR2 SQIVND (reference sequence). The V gene end was trimmed by 2 bases and the J gene end by 2 bases; junction bases not matched to a gene: 7.

Regarding this clone: One end of the junction fails to match germline, which may point to a read error. V usage is TRBV7-7 and J usage is TRBJ2-1, with 8 bases lining up with TRBD1. Germline CDR1 is SSHAT and CDR2 is FNYEAQ (reference sequence). This CDR3 spans 16 amino acids. The CDR3 protein is CASSSSGTGLGNEQFF. In nucleotides, the CDR3 is TGTGCTAGCAGCTCCTCAGGGACAGGCCTTGGCAATGAGCAGTTCTTC.

The rearrangement uses TRBV2 and TRBJ2-3; D might be TRBD2 (5 bases). Germline CDR1 is SNHLY and CDR2 is FYNNEI. The ends were cut back, 3 bases at V and 1 base at J, with 5 bases in the middle. CDR3 size: 13 residues. As DNA, the CDR3 is TGTGCCAGCAGTGAGAGGGGCACAGATACGCAGTATTTT. The encoded protein is CASSERGTDTQYF. Full variable domain (outside the CDR3, taken from reference TRBV2 and TRBJ2-3): EPEVTQTPSHQVTQMGQEVILRCVPISNHLYFYWYRQILGQKVEFLVSFYNNEISEKSEIFDDQFSVERPDGSNFTLKIRSTKLEDSAMYFCASSERGTDTQYFGPGTRLTVL.

The chain couples TRBV7-9 to TRBJ2-6; 7 nucleotides align to TRBD1. Germline CDR1 SEHNR, CDR2 FQNEAQ (reference sequence). This CDR3 has 18 amino acids. With V trimmed by 5 bases and J by 0 bases, 10 bases remained unmatched. The CDR3 loop reads CASSLGTVFHSGANVLTF. Here the CDR3 DNA reads TGTGCCAGCAGCCTCGGGACAGTATTCCACTCTGGGGCCAACGTCCTGACTTTC.

V gene TRBV7-2 combines with J gene TRBJ1-1; TRBD1 agrees at 9 bases. With 6 bases clipped from V and 3 bases from J, the junction kept 5 bases outside the gene matches. CDR1 is SGHTA and CDR2 is FQGNSA in the germline V gene. This CDR3 is built from 14 residues. The CDR3 nucleotides are TGTGCCAGCAGGGACCGGGACAGGGACACTGAAGCTTTCTTT. Translating gives CASRDRDRDTEAFF.

The V gene is TRBV5-6, the J gene TRBJ2-7, with TRBD1 identical over 7 bases. J lost 5 bases, V lost 3 bases, and 5 bases had no gene match. The CDR3 is 13 amino acids. Germline V CDR1 and CDR2: SGHDT, YYEEEE. The CDR3 spells CASSSDRSDEQYF. In DNA, the CDR3 is TGTGCCAGCAGCTCGGACAGGTCGGACGAGCAGTACTTC.

J is TRBJ2-2 and V is TRBV27; 10 bases line up with TRBD2. V shed 4 bases, J shed 5 bases, and the junction held 7 bases outside the gene matches. This CDR3 region has 16 residues. CDR1 is MNHEY and CDR2 is SMNVEV in the germline V gene (reference sequence). The DNA for the CDR3 is TGTGCCAGCAGTTGGAGCGGGGGGGAGAAAACCGGGGAGCTGTTTTTT. This sequence encodes CASSWSGGEKTGELFF.

V is TRBV7-9 and J is TRBJ1-2; 10 positions match TRBD1. Losses at the gene ends were 1 base for V and 7 bases for J; bases not matched to a gene: 3. This CDR3 has 14 amino acids. CDR1 SEHNR and CDR2 FQNEAQ come from the germline V gene (reference sequence). Here the CDR3 DNA reads TGTGCCAGCAGCTTAGGGGACAGGGGCGTTGGCTACACCTTC. Translated, it gives CASSLGDRGVGYTF.

The genes are TRBV7-2 and TRBJ2-2; 8 bases map to TRBD2. The CDR3 consists of 15 residues. Germline CDR1 reads SGHTA; CDR2 reads FQGNSA. The J segment lost 5 bases and the V segment lost 6 bases, leaving 8 bases of the junction unmatched. The CDR3 protein is CASRPGGPGTGELFF. DNA for the CDR3: TGTGCCAGCAGACCGGGGGGGCCCGGGACCGGGGAGCTGTTTTTT.

V usage is TRBV9 and J usage is TRBJ2-1; 8 nucleotides agree with TRBD1. The CDR3 is 15 amino acids. The V segment lost 3 bases and the J segment 1 base; nucleotides outside the gene matches: 3. Germline loops: CDR1 SGDLS, CDR2 YYNGEE. CDR3 amino acids: CASSGGTGSYNEQFF. CDR3 in DNA: TGTGCCAGCAGCGGCGGGACAGGTTCCTACAATGAGCAGTTCTTC. The whole variable domain, filled in from reference TRBV9 and TRBJ2-1, reads DSGVTQTPKHLITATGQRVTLRCSPRSGDLSVYWYQQSLDQGLQFLIQYYNGEERAKGNILERFSAQQFPDLHSELNLSSLELGDSALYFCASSGGTGSYNEQFFGPGTRLTVL.